This TCR beta chain is drawn from a study of cytomegalovirus exposure and HLA in healthy donors. This CDR3 region has 16 residues. Germline loops: CDR1 LNHNV, CDR2 YYDKDF (reference sequence). The V and J ends lost 5 bases and 4 bases respectively, with 20 bases between them. Whole-study findings and limits: V- and J-gene trimming of TCR beta was linked (in a later analysis) to a missense DCLRE1C variant. TCR beta chains numbering some 150 were designated cytomegalovirus-associated. Productive rates of about 90% or about 30% were seen for most TCR beta V segments in an earlier analysis. A later analysis, which compared TCR beta chains of equal frequency, found the HLA-associated ones more clonally expanded.

PCR was performed using 60 Vbeta and 13 Jbeta primers. The method was immunoSEQ multiplex PCR; TCRdb's version includes in-frame clones alone and lacks a portion of them. The sample has about 140,000 clones, over 60% seen once. About this clone itself: The antigen remains undetermined.

This clonotype was obtained from a female donor in good health and CMV-seronegative. The source material was PBMCs. This chain connects TRBV15 to TRBJ1-1, with D perhaps matching TRBD1 (5 bases). The CDR3 nucleotides are TGTGCCACCAGCTCACAGGACGTGGGGCTGGGCACTGAAGCTTTCTTT. Amino acid sequence: CATSSQDVGLGTEAFF.